The 3 T cell receptor beta chains reported below all come from one sample, sequenced in a study of tumor-infiltrating lymphocytes in primary liver carcinoma. They got blood RNA out of unsorted whole blood and also pulled out germline DNA. TCR beta cDNA was prepared out of about 510 ng total RNA by means of a constant-region primer. Investigators got TCR beta libraries out of three nested multiplex PCR rounds, done with slightly modified ARM-PCR. PCR rounds one and two used TRBV1-TRBV30 forward primers with a C-beta reverse primer for approximately 11 cycles each. Using its own MiXCR run on the multiplex PCR reads, TCRdb lists one record per CDR3 protein. This sample has 250,000 to 400,000 distinct CDR3 sequences, with 65% found just once. The sequenced material came from peripheral blood. The receptors shown here come from a man between 35 and 55 years old with primary liver carcinoma and hepatitis B virus infection.

Notes on this clonotype: This may come from a read error, since a much larger clone is one base off. This chain joins TRBV11-2 and TRBJ2-3; no definite D call. V lost 2 bases and J 1 base, leaving 7 bases between the germline ends. This CDR3 spans 14 amino acids. Germline V gene data show CDR1 as SGHAT and CDR2 as FQNNGV. CDR3 DNA sequence: TGTGCCAGCAGCTTATTCGGATGCACAGATACGCAGTATTTT. Translated: CASSLFGCTDTQYF. Full variable domain (remainder filled in from reference TRBV11-2 and TRBJ2-3): EAGVAQSPRYKIIEKRQSVAFWCNPISGHATLYWYQQILGQGPKLLIQFQNNGVVDDSQLPKDRFSAERLKGVDSTLKIQPAKLEDSAVYLCASSLFGCTDTQYFGPGTRLTVL.

In its sample, this clonotype was seen once. A much larger clone is a single base away; this may be a read error. The gene calls are TRBV6-2 or TRBV6-3 and TRBJ2-3, with D perhaps matching TRBD2 (6 bases). This CDR3 has 18 residues. Deletions cut 0 bases from V and 0 bases from J, with 16 bases between. Germline CDR1 is MNHEY and CDR2 is SVGEGT. The chain's CDR3 is CASSYSGRIAGSTDTQYF. The CDR3 region has the DNA TGTGCCAGCAGTTACTCGGGACGGATTGCGGGAAGCACAGATACGCAGTATTTT.

J is TRBJ1-2 and V is TRBV2; the D is unclear. The germline V gene encodes CDR1 SNHLY and CDR2 FYNNEI. This CDR3 spans 13 amino acids. Trimming removed 10 bases at V and 2 bases at J, with 14 bases between. CDR3 sequence (DNA): TGTGCCATCATGGTCCCGCCGAACTATGGCTACACCTTC. Encoded protein: CAIMVPPNYGYTF.